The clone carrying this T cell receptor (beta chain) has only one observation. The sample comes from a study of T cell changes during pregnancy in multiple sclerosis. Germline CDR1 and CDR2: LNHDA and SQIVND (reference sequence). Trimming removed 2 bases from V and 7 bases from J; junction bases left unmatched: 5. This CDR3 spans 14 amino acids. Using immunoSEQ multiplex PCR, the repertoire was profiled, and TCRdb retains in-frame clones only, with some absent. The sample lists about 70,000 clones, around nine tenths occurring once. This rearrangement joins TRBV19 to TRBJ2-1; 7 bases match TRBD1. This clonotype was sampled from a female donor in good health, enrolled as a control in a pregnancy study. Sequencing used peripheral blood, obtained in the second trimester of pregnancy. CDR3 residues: CASSITPTGNEQFF. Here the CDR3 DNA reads TGTGCCAGTAGTATAACCCCGACAGGGAATGAGCAGTTCTTC.